The 27 T cell receptor beta chains given below trace back to one sample, sequenced in a study of T cells in Graves' hyperthyroidism and ophthalmopathy. Authors of the study amplified TCR beta CDR3 regions from RNA transcripts. TCR CDR3 underwent first-round RT-PCR with the HTBI primer set. MiXCR, applied by TCRdb to the multiplex PCR reads, yields one record per CDR3 protein. The sample contains about 300,000 distinct CDR3 sequences, roughly 15% of which appear only once. Sequencing was performed on blood. These receptors were taken from a man aged 25-40 years with Graves' hyperthyroidism.

As concerns this clonotype: A much larger clone sits a single nucleotide away, making a read error possible. CDR3 DNA: TGTGCTAGTAGTTTGGTGCCCCACTCCTACGAGCAGTACTTC. Residues: CASSLVPHSYEQYF. The chain links TRBV12-5 to TRBJ2-7; D is ambiguous. CDR3 length: 14 residues. Germline V lookup: CDR1 LGHNT, CDR2 FRNRAP.

The chain combines TRBV2 with TRBJ2-2, with a weak D call TRBD2 (6 bases). The CDR3 runs 15 residues. Germline-derived CDR1 and CDR2 are SNHLY and FYNNEI. Trimming stripped 7 bases from V and 0 bases from J, with 12 bases between. The CDR3 loop reads CASNVEGPNTGELFF. CDR3 sequence (DNA): TGTGCCAGCAATGTGGAGGGTCCGAACACCGGGGAGCTGTTTTTT.

This clonotype was counted many times. The rearrangement uses TRBV12-3 or TRBV12-4 and TRBJ2-1, with D tentatively TRBD2 (6 bases). Trimming stripped 1 base from V and 7 bases from J, with 14 bases between. The CDR3 is 15 amino acids. The CDR3 spells CASSLVGGMVNEQFF. DNA of the CDR3: TGTGCCAGCAGTTTAGTGGGCGGGATGGTAAATGAGCAGTTCTTC.

The sample holds a few counts of this clonotype. The V call is TRBV29-1, the J call TRBJ2-2; 9 bases map to TRBD2. V shed 6 bases, J shed 4 bases, and the junction held 6 bases outside the gene matches. The V gene's germline CDR1 is SQVTM and CDR2 ANQGSEA. This CDR3 comprises 14 residues. The CDR3 DNA follows: TGCAGCGTCAGCGGGAGGTCCGCCACCGGGGAGCTGTTTTTT. As protein: CSVSGRSATGELFF.

This clonotype occurred a few times. The chain couples TRBV9 to TRBJ2-7; TRBD1 aligns across 8 bases. Germline V gene lookup returns CDR1 SGDLS and CDR2 YYNGEE. The junction had 14 bases not matched to a gene; V was cut back by 4 bases and J by 2 bases. The CDR3 extends over 17 amino acids. The CDR3 loop is CASSPYRGTIGTYEQYF. As DNA, the CDR3 is TGTGCCAGCAGCCCTTACAGGGGGACCATTGGGACCTACGAGCAGTACTTC.

The rearrangement joins TRBV2 to TRBJ2-2; D is ambiguous. The ends were cut back, 6 bases at V and 4 bases at J, with 12 bases in the middle. This CDR3 spans 14 amino acids. Germline loops: CDR1 SNHLY, CDR2 FYNNEI. The CDR3 nucleotides read TGTGCCAGCAGGAGTCGGGTGGGCACCGGGGAGCTGTTTTTT. Translation gives CASRSRVGTGELFF. The whole variable domain, remainder taken from reference TRBV2 and TRBJ2-2, is EPEVTQTPSHQVTQMGQEVILRCVPISNHLYFYWYRQILGQKVEFLVSFYNNEISEKSEIFDDQFSVERPDGSNFTLKIRSTKLEDSAMYFCASRSRVGTGELFFGEGSRLTVL.

Many counts were recorded for this clonotype. The gene calls are TRBV3-1 and TRBJ1-3; the D is unclear. CDR3 length: 13 residues. The germline gives CDR1 LGHDT, CDR2 YNNKEL (reference sequence). V was clipped by 0 bases and J by 9 bases, with 9 bases between them. CDR3 in amino acids: CASSQEFSGTIYF. The CDR3 DNA follows: TGTGCCAGCAGCCAAGAATTCTCAGGCACCATATATTTT.

The V and J genes are TRBV7-9 and TRBJ2-5; 7 nucleotides match TRBD1. The CDR3 is 13 residues long. J gave up 4 bases and V 6 bases, and 5 bases lay outside the gene matches. Per germline, CDR1 SEHNR and CDR2 FQNEAQ (reference sequence). CDR3 bases: TGTGCCAGCAGTAACAGGGGCACAGAGACCCAGTACTTC. Its translation: CASSNRGTETQYF.

This clonotype was found many times. This chain joins TRBV2 and TRBJ2-3; 9 nucleotides agree with TRBD2. The CDR3 extends over 16 amino acids. Germline V gene data show CDR1 as SNHLY and CDR2 as FYNNEI. J was trimmed by 5 bases and V by 2 bases; bases with no gene match: 8. For the CDR3, the DNA is TGTGCCAGCAGTGAACGAGCGGGAGGATCTGGAGATACGCAGTATTTT. As protein: CASSERAGGSGDTQYF.

This clonotype was detected ten times or more. The V gene is TRBV11-3, the J gene TRBJ1-1; D ambiguous. This CDR3 region has 14 residues. The germline V and J ends were trimmed by 0 bases and 4 bases, with 9 bases remaining between them. The germline V gene has CDR1 SGHNT and CDR2 YENEEA. The CDR3 DNA reads TGTGCCAGCAGCTTAGACGGACTGGGCACTGAAGCTTTCTTT. Translated, it gives CASSLDGLGTEAFF.

This clonotype was seen a single time. The chain joins TRBV20-1 to TRBJ1-1; D is undetermined. CDR1 is DFQATT, CDR2 SNEGSKA, per germline (reference sequence). CDR3 length: 15 amino acids. Trimming left V 3 bases short and J 0 bases short, with 14 bases between. Written as DNA, the CDR3 is TGCAGTGCTAGGGTTCCCCGGGGAATGAACACTGAAGCTTTCTTT. This gives the protein CSARVPRGMNTEAFF.

The sample holds many counts of this clonotype. The J gene is TRBJ2-1, the V gene TRBV27, with 7 positions matching TRBD2. The germline CDR1 and CDR2 sequences are MNHEY and SMNVEV (reference sequence). The CDR3 is 14 residues long. The trim removed 7 bases at V and 4 bases at J, leaving 7 bases unmatched. The CDR3 sequence is CASKNAGEYNEQFF. The CDR3, as DNA: TGTGCCAGCAAGAATGCGGGGGAGTACAATGAGCAGTTCTTC.

This clonotype appeared a few times. This chain connects TRBV30 to TRBJ1-1, with D perhaps TRBD1 (6 bases). This CDR3 comprises 13 residues. Germline lookup yields CDR1 GTSNPN and CDR2 SVGIG (reference sequence). V lost 3 bases and J lost 4, with 12 bases in between. The CDR3 loop reads CAWSVSGVTEAFF. The DNA of the CDR3 is TGTGCCTGGAGCGTTTCAGGGGTCACTGAAGCTTTCTTT.

This clonotype appeared many times. The CDR3 DNA reads TGCAGTGCTAGAGACGGGACTAGCGGGAGGCGGGAGACCCAGTACTTC. Its protein is CSARDGTSGRRETQYF. The gene calls are TRBV20-1 and TRBJ2-5; 15 nucleotides agree with TRBD2. In germline, CDR1 is DFQATT, CDR2 SNEGSKA (reference sequence). J lost 5 bases, V lost 0 bases, and 4 bases had no gene match. The CDR3 runs to 16 residues.

There are many counts of this clonotype. The V and J genes are TRBV3-1 and TRBJ2-1; TRBD2 agrees at 8 bases. The CDR3 length is 16 residues. CDR1 is LGHDT, CDR2 YNNKEL, per germline (reference sequence). With 1 base clipped from V and 6 bases from J, the junction kept 8 bases outside the gene matches. The CDR3 nucleotides are TGTGCCAGCAGCCAAGTACCCCCTAGCGGGCGCAATGAGCAGTTCTTC. Translated: CASSQVPPSGRNEQFF.

This clonotype was observed a few times. The chain recombines TRBV20-1 with TRBJ2-3; D may be TRBD1 (5 bases). Trimming left V 3 bases short and J 4 bases short, with 17 bases between. Germline CDR1 DFQATT, CDR2 SNEGSKA (reference sequence). The CDR3 is 15 amino acids. The CDR3 DNA follows: TGCAGTGCTAGGGATAGAACAGGTCCCTCAGATACGCAGTATTTT. Translating gives CSARDRTGPSDTQYF.

Of note for this clonotype: This may come from a read error, since a much larger clone is one base off. J is TRBJ2-1 and V is TRBV7-3; maybe TRBD2 (6 bases). CDR1 SGHTA and CDR2 FQGTGA come from the germline V gene. The CDR3 has 13 amino acids. V was trimmed by 5 bases and J by 5 bases, leaving 10 bases between them. The CDR3 DNA reads as TGTGCCAGCAGCACGGGACTCAACAATGAGCAGTTCTTC. It yields the protein CASSTGLNNEQFF.

This clonotype was counted ten times or more. This chain connects TRBV28 to TRBJ2-1; 11 positions match TRBD1. Per the germline V gene, CDR1 is MDHEN and CDR2 is SYDVKM. Trimming removed 4 bases from V and 6 bases from J; junction bases left unmatched: 2. CDR3 length equals 14 residues. The CDR3: CASSSGQGGNEQFF. Here the CDR3 DNA reads TGTGCCAGCAGTTCGGGACAGGGGGGCAATGAGCAGTTCTTC.

The chain joins TRBV2 to TRBJ1-3; no clear D. This CDR3 spans 14 amino acids. The V and J ends lost 8 bases and 0 bases respectively, with 11 bases between them. Germline V gene data show CDR1 as SNHLY and CDR2 as FYNNEI. The CDR3 DNA reads as TGTGCCAGCCTCCCCAGGAGCTCTGGAAACACCATATATTTT. Its translation is CASLPRSSGNTIYF. The variable domain in full, completed from reference TRBV2 and TRBJ1-3, reads EPEVTQTPSHQVTQMGQEVILRCVPISNHLYFYWYRQILGQKVEFLVSFYNNEISEKSEIFDDQFSVERPDGSNFTLKIRSTKLEDSAMYFCASLPRSSGNTIYFGEGSWLTVV.

This clonotype showed up many times. The chain employs TRBV5-1 and TRBJ1-1, with a possible D match to TRBD1 (5 bases). The CDR3 is 13 residues long. In germline, CDR1 is SGHRS, CDR2 YFSETQ. The ends were cut back, 0 bases at V and 7 bases at J, with 10 bases in the middle. The CDR3 bases are TGCGCCAGCAGCTTGGCGGGGCAGGGTGAAGCTTTCTTT. Its protein product is CASSLAGQGEAFF.

This clonotype was detected only a few times. This chain uses TRBV18 with TRBJ2-7, with 9 nucleotides matching TRBD1. V was pared by 6 bases and J by 2 bases, with 11 bases of the junction left unmatched. Germline values: CDR1 KGHSH, CDR2 LQKENI. This CDR3 has 16 amino acids. The CDR3 bases are TGTGCCAGCTCTGATCTGAGGGGACAGGGAGCCTACGAGCAGTACTTC. Protein: CASSDLRGQGAYEQYF.

The V call is TRBV11-3, the J call TRBJ2-1; TRBD2 agrees at 11 bases. The CDR3 contains 18 residues. Germline loops: CDR1 SGHNT, CDR2 YENEEA. V dropped 3 bases and J dropped 0; count of bases not matched to a gene: 7. CDR3 region: CASSFRIAGGSSYNEQFF. The CDR3 coding sequence is TGTGCCAGCAGCTTTAGGATAGCGGGAGGGAGCTCCTACAATGAGCAGTTCTTC.

This clonotype has a count of ten or more. V is TRBV20-1 and J is TRBJ2-3, with D uncertain. Germline V gene data show CDR1 as DFQATT and CDR2 as SNEGSKA (reference sequence). This CDR3 is built from 13 residues. V dropped 5 bases and J dropped 6 bases, with 15 bases sitting between them. In DNA, the CDR3 is TGCAGTGCTTCTGTAACACTGGGGGATACGCAGTATTTT. Translated, it gives CSASVTLGDTQYF.

Only one count was recorded for this clonotype. The genes are TRBV4-2 and TRBJ1-3; D gene unclear. V dropped 0 bases and J dropped 0 bases, with 12 bases sitting between them. The CDR3 has 17 residues. Germline CDR1 reads LGHNA; CDR2 reads YNFKEQ. The CDR3 DNA reads as TGTGCCAGCAGCCAAGATGTTACAGCCCTCTCTGGAAACACCATATATTTT. Encoded protein: CASSQDVTALSGNTIYF.

The V gene is TRBV5-1, the J gene TRBJ2-7, with D possibly called TRBD1 or TRBD2 (5 bases each). The CDR3 is made up of 14 amino acids. V was cut by 0 bases and J by 6 bases, with 13 bases left in between. CDR1 SGHRS and CDR2 YFSETQ come from the germline V gene. The CDR3, as DNA: TGCGCCAGCAGCTTGGCCAGGGCCGGACTCGAGCAGTACTTC. Translated, it gives CASSLARAGLEQYF. The whole variable domain, filled in from reference TRBV5-1 and TRBJ2-7, reads KAGVTQTPRYLIKTRGQQVTLSCSPISGHRSVSWYQQTPGQGLQFLFEYFSETQRNKGNFPGRFSGRQFSNSRSEMNVSTLELGDSALYLCASSLARAGLEQYFGPGTRLTVT.

The genes are TRBV7-2 and TRBJ2-5, with 14 bases identical to TRBD2. V shed 3 bases and J 7 bases; nucleotides not matched to a gene: 4. The CDR3 extends over 15 amino acids. Germline V gene data show CDR1 as SGHTA and CDR2 as FQGNSA. The CDR3 sequence is CASSLGLAGAPTQYF. In nucleotides, the CDR3 is TGTGCCAGCAGCTTGGGACTAGCGGGGGCCCCGACCCAGTACTTC.

This clonotype occurred many times. The chain combines TRBV2 with TRBJ1-2; D perhaps matches TRBD1 (6 bases). The V end lost 6 bases, the J end lost 0 bases, and 11 bases lay between the germline ends. The CDR3 contains 14 residues. The germline CDR1 and CDR2 sequences are SNHLY and FYNNEI. CDR3: CASSRDTANYGYTF. CDR3 in DNA: TGTGCCAGCAGCCGGGACACCGCTAACTATGGCTACACCTTC.